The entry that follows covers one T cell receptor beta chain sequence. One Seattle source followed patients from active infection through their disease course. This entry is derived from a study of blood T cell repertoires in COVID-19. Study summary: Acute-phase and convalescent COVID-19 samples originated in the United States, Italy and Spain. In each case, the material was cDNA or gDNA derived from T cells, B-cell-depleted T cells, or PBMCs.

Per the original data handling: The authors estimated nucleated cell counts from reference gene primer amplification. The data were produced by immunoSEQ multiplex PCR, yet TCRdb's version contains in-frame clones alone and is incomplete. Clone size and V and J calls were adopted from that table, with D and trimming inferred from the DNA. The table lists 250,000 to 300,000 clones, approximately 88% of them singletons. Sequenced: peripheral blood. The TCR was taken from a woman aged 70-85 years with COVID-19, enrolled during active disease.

The CDR3 nucleotides are TGTGCCAGCAGCTTGCAGGGTTTCTACGAGCAGTACTTC. The encoded protein is CASSLQGFYEQYF. The V gene is TRBV5-4, the J gene TRBJ2-7, with D possibly matching TRBD1 (5 bases). From germline, CDR1 is SGHNT and CDR2 YYREEE (reference sequence). The CDR3 is made up of 13 amino acids. Trimming shortened V by 1 base and J by 3 bases, and 8 bases separated the two germline ends.